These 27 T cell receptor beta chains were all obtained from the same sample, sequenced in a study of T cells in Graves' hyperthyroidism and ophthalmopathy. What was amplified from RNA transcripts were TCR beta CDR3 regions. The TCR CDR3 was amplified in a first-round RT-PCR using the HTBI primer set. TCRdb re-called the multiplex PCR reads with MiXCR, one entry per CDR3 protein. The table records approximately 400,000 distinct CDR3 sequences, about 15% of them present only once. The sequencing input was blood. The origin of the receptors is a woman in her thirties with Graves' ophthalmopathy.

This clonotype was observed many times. Here the CDR3 DNA reads TGTGCCAGTAGTTCTATACCCGGGACAGCGAACACTGAAGCTTTCTTT. Translation: CASSSIPGTANTEAFF. The V call is TRBV19, the J call TRBJ1-1; 7 positions agree with TRBD1. V lost 5 bases, J lost 1 base, and 10 bases stayed unmatched. Germline CDR1 is LNHDA and CDR2 is SQIVND (reference sequence). The CDR3 consists of 16 residues.

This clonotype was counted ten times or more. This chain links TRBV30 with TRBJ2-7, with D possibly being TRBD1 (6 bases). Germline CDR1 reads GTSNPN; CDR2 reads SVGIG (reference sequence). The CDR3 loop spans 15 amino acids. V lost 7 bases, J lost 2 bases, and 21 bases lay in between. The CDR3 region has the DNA TGTGCCTCCATTTGGTACAGGGCACAAACCTACGAGCAGTACTTC. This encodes CASIWYRAQTYEQYF.

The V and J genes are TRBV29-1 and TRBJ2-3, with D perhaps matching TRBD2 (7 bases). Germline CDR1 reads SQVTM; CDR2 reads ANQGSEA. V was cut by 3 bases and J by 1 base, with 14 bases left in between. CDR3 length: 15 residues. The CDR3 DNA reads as TGCAGCGTTGAGCGGGGGCAGGGAGGCACAGATACGCAGTATTTT. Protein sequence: CSVERGQGGTDTQYF.

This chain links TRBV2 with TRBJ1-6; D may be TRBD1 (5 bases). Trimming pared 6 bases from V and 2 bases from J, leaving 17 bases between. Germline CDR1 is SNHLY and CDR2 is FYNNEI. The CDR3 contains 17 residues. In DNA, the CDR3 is TGTGCCAGCAGCGATCCGGGGGGATCGGCCTATAATTCACCCCTCCACTTT. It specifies CASSDPGGSAYNSPLHF.

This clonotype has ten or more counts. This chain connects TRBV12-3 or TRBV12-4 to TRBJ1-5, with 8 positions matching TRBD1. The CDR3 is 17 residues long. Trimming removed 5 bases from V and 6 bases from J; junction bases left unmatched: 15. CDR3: CASSRERRQGISQPQHF. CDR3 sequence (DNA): TGTGCCAGCAGTCGAGAAAGACGACAGGGGATAAGTCAGCCCCAGCATTTT.

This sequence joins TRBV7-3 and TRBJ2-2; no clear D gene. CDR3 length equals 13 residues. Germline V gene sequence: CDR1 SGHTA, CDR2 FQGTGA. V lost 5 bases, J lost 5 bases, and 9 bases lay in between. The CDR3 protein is CASSPPQTGELFF. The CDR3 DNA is TGTGCCAGCAGCCCCCCGCAAACCGGGGAGCTGTTTTTT.

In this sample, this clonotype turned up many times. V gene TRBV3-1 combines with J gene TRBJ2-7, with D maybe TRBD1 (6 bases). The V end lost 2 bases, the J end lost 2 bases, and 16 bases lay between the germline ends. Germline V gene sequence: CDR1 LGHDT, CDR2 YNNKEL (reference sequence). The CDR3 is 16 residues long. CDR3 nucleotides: TGTGCCAGCAGCCAATTTAAGGACAGTAAAGCCTACGAGCAGTACTTC. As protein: CASSQFKDSKAYEQYF.

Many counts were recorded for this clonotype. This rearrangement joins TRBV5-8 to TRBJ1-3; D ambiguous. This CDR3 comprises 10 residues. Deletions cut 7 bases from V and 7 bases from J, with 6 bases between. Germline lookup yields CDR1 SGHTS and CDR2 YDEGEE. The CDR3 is CASGYNTIYF. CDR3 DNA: TGTGCCAGCGGATATAACACCATATATTTT.

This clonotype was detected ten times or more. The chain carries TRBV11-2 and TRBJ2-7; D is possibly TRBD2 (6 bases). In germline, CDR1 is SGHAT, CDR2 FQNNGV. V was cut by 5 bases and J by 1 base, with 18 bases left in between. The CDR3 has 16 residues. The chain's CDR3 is CASSITSWGSSYEQYF. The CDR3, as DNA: TGTGCCAGCAGCATAACTAGCTGGGGGTCGTCCTACGAGCAGTACTTC.

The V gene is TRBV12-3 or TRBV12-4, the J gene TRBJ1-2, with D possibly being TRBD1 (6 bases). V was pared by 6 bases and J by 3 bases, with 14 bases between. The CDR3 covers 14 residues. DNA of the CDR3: TGTGCCAGCAGCCCCGGGGGGCCCGACTATGGCTACACCTTC. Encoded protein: CASSPGGPDYGYTF.

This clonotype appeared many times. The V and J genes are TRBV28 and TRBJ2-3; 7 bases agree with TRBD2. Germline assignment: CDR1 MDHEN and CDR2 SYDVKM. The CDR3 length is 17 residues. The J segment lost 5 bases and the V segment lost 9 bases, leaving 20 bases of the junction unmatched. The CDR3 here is CASPPPSLAVREDTQYF. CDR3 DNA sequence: TGTGCCAGTCCCCCTCCCAGCCTAGCGGTGAGAGAAGATACGCAGTATTTT.

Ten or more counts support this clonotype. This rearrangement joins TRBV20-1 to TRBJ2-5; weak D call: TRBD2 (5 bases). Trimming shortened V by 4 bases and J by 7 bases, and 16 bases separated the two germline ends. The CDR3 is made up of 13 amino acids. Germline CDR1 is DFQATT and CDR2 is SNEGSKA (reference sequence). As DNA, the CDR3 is TGCAGTGCTACCCACGGGCCCGAGGGGACCCAGTACTTC. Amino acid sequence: CSATHGPEGTQYF.

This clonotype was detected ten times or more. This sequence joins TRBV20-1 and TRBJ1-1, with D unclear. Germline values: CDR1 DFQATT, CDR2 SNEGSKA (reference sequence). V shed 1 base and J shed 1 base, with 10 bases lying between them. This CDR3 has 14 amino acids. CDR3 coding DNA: TGCAGTGCTAGAGTGATGGGAGGGAACACTGAAGCTTTCTTT. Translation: CSARVMGGNTEAFF.

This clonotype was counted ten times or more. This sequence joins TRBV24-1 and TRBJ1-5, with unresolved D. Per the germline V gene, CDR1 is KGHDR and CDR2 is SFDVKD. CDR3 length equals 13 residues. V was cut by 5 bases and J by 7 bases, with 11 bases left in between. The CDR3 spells CATSGRVYQPQHF. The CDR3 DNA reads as TGTGCCACCAGTGGGAGGGTGTACCAGCCCCAGCATTTT.

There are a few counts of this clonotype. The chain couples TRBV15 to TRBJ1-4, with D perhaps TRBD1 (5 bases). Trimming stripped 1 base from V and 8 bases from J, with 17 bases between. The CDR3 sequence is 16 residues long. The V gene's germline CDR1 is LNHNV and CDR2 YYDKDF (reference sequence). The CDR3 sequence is CATSRGGPRGDEKLFF. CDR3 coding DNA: TGTGCCACCAGCAGAGGAGGGCCAAGAGGGGACGAAAAACTGTTTTTT.

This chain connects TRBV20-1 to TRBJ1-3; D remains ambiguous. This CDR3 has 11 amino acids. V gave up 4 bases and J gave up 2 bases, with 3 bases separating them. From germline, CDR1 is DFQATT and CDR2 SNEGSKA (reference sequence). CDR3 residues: CSAMAGNTIYF. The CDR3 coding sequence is TGCAGTGCTATGGCTGGAAACACCATATATTTT.

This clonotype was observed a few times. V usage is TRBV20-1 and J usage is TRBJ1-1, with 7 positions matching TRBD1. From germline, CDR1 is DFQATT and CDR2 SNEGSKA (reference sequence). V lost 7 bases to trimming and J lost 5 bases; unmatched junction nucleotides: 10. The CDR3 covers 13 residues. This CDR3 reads CSVSETGRTEAFF. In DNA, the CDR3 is TGCAGTGTATCTGAGACAGGGAGGACTGAAGCTTTCTTT.

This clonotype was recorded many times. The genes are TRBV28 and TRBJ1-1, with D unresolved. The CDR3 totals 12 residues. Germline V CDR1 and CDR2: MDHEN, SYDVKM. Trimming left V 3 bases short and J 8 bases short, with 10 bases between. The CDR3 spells CASSFLQKEAFF. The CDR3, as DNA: TGTGCCAGCAGTTTTTTGCAGAAAGAAGCTTTCTTT.

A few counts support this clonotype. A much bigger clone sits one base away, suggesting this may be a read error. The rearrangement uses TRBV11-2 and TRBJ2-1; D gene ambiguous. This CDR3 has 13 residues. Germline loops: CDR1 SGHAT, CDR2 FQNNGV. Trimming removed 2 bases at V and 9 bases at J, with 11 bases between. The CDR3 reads CASSLPNSCEQFF. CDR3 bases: TGTGCCAGCAGCTTACCCAACAGTTGTGAGCAGTTCTTC.

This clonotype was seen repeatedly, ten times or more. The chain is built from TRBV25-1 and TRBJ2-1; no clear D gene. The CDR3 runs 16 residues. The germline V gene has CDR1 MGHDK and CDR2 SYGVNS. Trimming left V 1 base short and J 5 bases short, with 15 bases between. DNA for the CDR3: TGTGCCAGCAGTGAATCTTTTGGCATTCGGAACAATGAGCAGTTCTTC. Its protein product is CASSESFGIRNNEQFF.

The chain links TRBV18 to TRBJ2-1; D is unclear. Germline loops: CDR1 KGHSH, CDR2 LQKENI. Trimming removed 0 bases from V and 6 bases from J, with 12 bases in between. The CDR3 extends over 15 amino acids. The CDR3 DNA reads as TGTGCCAGCTCACCACCCTCGACACCGGGCAATGAGCAGTTCTTC. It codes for CASSPPSTPGNEQFF.

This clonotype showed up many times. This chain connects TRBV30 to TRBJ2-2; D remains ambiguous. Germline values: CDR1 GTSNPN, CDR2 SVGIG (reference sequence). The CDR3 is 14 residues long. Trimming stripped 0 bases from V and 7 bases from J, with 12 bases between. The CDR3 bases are TGTGCCTGGAGTGTAGTCAGGTCTATCGGGGAGCTGTTTTTT. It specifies CAWSVVRSIGELFF.

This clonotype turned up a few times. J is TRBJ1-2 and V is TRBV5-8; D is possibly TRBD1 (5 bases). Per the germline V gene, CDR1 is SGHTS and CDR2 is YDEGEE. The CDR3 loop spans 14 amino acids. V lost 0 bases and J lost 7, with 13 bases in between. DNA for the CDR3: TGTGCCAGCAGCTTGGGCAGGGTTCGGGTTGGCTACACCTTC. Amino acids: CASSLGRVRVGYTF.

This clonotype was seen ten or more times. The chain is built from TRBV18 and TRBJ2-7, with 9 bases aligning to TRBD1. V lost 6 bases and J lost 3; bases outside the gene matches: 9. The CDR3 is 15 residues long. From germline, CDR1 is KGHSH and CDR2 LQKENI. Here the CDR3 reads CASSPLSGQGYEQYF. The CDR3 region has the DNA TGTGCCAGCTCCCCGCTCTCGGGACAGGGCTACGAGCAGTACTTC.

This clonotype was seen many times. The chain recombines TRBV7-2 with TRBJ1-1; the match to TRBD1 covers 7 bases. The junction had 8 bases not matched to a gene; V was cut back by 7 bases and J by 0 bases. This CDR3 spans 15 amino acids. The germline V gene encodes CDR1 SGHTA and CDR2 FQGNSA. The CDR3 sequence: CASNRDRTMNTEAFF. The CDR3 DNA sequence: TGTGCCAGCAACCGGGACAGAACAATGAACACTGAAGCTTTCTTT.

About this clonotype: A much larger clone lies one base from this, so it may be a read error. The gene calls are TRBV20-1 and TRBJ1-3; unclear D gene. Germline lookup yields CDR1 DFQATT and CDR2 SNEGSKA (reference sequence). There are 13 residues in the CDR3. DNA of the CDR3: TGCAGTGCTAAAAGGTCCTCTGGAAGCACCATATATTTT. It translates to CSAKRSSGSTIYF.

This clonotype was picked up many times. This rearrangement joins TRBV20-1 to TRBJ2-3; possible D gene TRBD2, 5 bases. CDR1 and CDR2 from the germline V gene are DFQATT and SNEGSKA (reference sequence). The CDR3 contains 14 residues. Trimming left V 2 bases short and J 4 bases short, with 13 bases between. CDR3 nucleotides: TGCAGTGCTAGAAAGGCTAGCAGTGCAGATACGCAGTATTTT. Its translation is CSARKASSADTQYF.